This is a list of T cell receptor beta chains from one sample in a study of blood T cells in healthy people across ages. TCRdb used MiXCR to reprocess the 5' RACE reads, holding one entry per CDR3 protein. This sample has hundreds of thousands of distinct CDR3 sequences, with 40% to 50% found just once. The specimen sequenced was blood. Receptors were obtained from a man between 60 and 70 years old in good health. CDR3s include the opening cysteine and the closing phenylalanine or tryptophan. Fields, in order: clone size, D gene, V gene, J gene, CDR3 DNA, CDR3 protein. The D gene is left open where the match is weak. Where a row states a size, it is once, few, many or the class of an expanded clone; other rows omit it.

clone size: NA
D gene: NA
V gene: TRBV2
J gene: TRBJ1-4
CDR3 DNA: TGTGCCAGCAGTGCGGGTCGGACTGCAACTAATGAAAAACTGTTTTTT
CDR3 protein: CASSAGRTATNEKLFF

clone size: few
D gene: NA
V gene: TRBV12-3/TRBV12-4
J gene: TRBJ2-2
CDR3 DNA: TGTGCCAGCACACTAGTCGCGAGCACCGGGGAGCTGTTTTTT
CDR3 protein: CASTLVASTGELFF

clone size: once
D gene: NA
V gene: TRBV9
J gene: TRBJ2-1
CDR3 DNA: TGTACCAACAGCGAGGGGACAGCCGCATCGGGGGAGTTCTTC
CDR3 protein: CTNSEGTAASGEFF

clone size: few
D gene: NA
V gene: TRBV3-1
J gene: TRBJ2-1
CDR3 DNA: TGTGCCAGCAGCCAAGTAAGTGGGACCCTAGGCATCAATGAGCAGTTCTTC
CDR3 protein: CASSQVSGTLGINEQFF

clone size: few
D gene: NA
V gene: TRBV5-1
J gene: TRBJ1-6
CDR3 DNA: TGCGCCAGCAGTTTGAGCTCCTATAATTCACCCCTCCACTTT
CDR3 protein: CASSLSSYNSPLHF

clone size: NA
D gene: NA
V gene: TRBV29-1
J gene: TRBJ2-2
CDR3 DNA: TGCAGCGTTGAATCAGTCACCGGGGAGCTGTTTTTT
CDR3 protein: CSVESVTGELFF

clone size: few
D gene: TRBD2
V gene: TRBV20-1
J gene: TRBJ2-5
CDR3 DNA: TGCAGTGCTAGGGTCTGGCGGGGGGAACAAGAGACCCAGTACTTC
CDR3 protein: CSARVWRGEQETQYF

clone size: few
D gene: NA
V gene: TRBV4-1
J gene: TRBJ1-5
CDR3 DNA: TGCGCCAGCAGCCAGACACGATCGGGGAATCAGCCCCAGCATTTT
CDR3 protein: CASSQTRSGNQPQHF

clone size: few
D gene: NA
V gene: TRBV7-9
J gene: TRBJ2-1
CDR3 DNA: TGTGCCAACGGATGGGAAAAGCCCAATGAGCAGTTCTTC
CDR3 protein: CANGWEKPNEQFF

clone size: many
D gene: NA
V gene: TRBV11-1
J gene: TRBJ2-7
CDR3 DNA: TGTGCCAGCAGCTTACCAGGGGACCTCTCCTACGAGCAGTACTTC
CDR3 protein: CASSLPGDLSYEQYF

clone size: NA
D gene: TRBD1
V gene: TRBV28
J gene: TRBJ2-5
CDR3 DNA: TGTGCCCGCAGTTTCGGGACAGGGCGGCCCAAGGCGACCCAGTACTTC
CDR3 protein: CARSFGTGRPKATQYF

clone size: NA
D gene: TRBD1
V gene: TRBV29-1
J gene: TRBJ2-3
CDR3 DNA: TGCAGCGTAGGGACAGTCGGGGATACGCAGTATTTT
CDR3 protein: CSVGTVGDTQYF

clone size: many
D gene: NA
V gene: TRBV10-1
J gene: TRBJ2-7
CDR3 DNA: TGCGCCAGCAGCCTGGGGGTTGGGGGCGAGCAGTACTTC
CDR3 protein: CASSLGVGGEQYF

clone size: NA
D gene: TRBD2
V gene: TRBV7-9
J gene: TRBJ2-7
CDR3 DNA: TGTGCCAGCAGCGGGGGACTAGCCAACCGTTTCGAGCAGTACTTC
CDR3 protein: CASSGGLANRFEQYF

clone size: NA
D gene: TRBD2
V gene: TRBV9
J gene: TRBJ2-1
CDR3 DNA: TGTGCCAGCAGCGTAGGTCGCCGGGGGGACTACAACGAGCAGTTCTTC
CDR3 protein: CASSVGRRGDYNEQFF

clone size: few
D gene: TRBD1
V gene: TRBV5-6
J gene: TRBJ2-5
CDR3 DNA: TGTGCCAGCAGCTTCTACAGGGGCCTGTACCAAGAGACCCAGTACTTC
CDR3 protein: CASSFYRGLYQETQYF

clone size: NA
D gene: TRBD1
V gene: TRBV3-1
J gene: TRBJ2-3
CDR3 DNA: TGTGCCAGCAGCTATGGGACAGGGATAATCACAGATACGCAGTATTTT
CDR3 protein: CASSYGTGIITDTQYF

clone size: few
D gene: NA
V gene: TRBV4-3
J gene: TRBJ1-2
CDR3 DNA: TGCGCCAGCAGCCAAGAACGGACAGTGGTCGGCGGCTACACCTTC
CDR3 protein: CASSQERTVVGGYTF

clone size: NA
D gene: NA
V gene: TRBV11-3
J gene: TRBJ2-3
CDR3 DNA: TGTGCCAGCAAGCTCTCAACTAGCACAGATACGCAGTATTTT
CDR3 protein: CASKLSTSTDTQYF

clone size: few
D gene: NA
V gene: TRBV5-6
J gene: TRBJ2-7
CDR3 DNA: TGTGCCAGCAGCTTCGGCCGGGAAAACTACGAGCAGTACTTC
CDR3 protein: CASSFGRENYEQYF

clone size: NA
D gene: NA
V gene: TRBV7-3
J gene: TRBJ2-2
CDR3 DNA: TGTGCCAGCAGCTTAAAGGCGGCTGGGTGGGGCACCGGGGAGCTGTTTTTT
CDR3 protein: CASSLKAAGWGTGELFF

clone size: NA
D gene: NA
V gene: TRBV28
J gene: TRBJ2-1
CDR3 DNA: TGTGCCAGCAGGCTACCTCGGGGATCCGAGCAGTTCTTC
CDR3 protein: CASRLPRGSEQFF

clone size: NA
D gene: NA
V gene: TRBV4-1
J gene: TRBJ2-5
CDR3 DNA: TGCGCCAGCAGCCAAGTCCAGCAGAGGGGACAAGAGACCCAGTACTTC
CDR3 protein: CASSQVQQRGQETQYF

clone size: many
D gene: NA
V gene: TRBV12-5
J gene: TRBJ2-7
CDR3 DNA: TGTGCTAGTGGTACGACAGGCCTCTCCTACCAGCAGTACTTC
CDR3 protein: CASGTTGLSYQQYF

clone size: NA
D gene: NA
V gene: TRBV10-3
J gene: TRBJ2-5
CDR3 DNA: TGTGCCAGCAGTGAGGGCGAGGAAGAGACCCAGTACTTC
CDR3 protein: CASSEGEEETQYF

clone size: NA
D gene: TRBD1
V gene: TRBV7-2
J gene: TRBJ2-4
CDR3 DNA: TGTGCCAGCAGCTTAGCGGGTTTTGGACAGGCCAAGTACTTC
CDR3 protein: CASSLAGFGQAKYF

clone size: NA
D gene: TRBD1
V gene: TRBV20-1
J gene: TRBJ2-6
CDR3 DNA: TGCAGTGCTAGTTCCACAGGGGGCCCTGGGGCCAACGTCCTGACTTTC
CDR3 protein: CSASSTGGPGANVLTF

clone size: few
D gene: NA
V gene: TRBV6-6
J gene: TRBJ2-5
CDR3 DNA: TGTGCCAGCAGCCGTCGGGCTGGTGTGATTCAAGAGACCCAGTACTTC
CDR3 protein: CASSRRAGVIQETQYF

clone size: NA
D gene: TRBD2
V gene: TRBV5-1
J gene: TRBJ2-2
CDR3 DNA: TGCGCCAGCAGCCGCCCGGGGGGGGCTGGATCCGGGGAGCTGTTTTTT
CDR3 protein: CASSRPGGAGSGELFF

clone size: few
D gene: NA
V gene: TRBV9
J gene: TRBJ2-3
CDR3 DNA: TGTGCCAGCAGCTCGGGGGTAGTGGGAGATACGCAGTATTTT
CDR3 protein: CASSSGVVGDTQYF

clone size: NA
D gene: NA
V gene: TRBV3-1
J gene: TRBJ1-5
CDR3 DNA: TGTGCCAGCAGCCAAGATAATCCGGTACAGGGATATCAGCCCCAGCATTTT
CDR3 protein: CASSQDNPVQGYQPQHF

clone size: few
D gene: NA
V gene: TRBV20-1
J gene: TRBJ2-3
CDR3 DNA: TGCAGTGCTAGAAAGCCGGTTAGTGGTATAGATACGCAGTATTTT
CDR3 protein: CSARKPVSGIDTQYF

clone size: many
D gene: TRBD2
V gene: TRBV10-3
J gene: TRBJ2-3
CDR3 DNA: TGTGCCATCAGTGAGTCCCCTAGCGGCTCTAGCACAGATACGCAGTATTTT
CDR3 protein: CAISESPSGSSTDTQYF

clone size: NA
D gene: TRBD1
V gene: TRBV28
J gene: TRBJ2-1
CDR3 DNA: TGTGCCAGCAGTGAGACAGGGGATCATGAGCAGTTCTTC
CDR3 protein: CASSETGDHEQFF

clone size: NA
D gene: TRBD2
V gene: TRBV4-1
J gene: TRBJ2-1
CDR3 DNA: TGCGCCAGCAGCCAAGTCCCCTCTTTGACTAGCGGGGGCCGAGCCTACAATGAGCAGTTCTTC
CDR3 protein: CASSQVPSLTSGGRAYNEQFF

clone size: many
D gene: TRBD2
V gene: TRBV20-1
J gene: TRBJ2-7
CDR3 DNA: TGCAGTGCTAGAGCCCCCGGGACTAGCGGGGGCGCATTCTACGAGCAGTACTTC
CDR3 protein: CSARAPGTSGGAFYEQYF

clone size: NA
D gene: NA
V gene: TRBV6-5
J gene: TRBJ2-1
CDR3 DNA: TGTGCCAGCAGTTACTCCCCTTCTGGCAATGAGCAGTTCTTC
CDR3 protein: CASSYSPSGNEQFF

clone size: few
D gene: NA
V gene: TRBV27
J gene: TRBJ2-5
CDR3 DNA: TGTGCCAGCAGTTTATCGGTGGGCCAGGAGACCCAGTACTTC
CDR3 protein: CASSLSVGQETQYF

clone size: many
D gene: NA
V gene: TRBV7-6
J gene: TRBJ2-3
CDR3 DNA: TGTGCCAGCAGCGGGGGGACAGCTCACACAGATACGCAGTATTTT
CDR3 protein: CASSGGTAHTDTQYF

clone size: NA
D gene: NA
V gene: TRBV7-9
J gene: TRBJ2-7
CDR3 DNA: TGTGCCAGCAGCTTAGCGGGACTTAGCACCTACGAGCAGTACTTC
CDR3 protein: CASSLAGLSTYEQYF

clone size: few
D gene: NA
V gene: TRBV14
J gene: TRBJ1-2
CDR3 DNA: TGTGCCAGCAGCCAAGACGGGCTTCCGATTGGCTACACCTTC
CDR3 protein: CASSQDGLPIGYTF

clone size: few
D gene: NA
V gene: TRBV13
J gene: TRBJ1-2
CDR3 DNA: TGTGCCAGCAGTGCAGCAGGCCCGCGAGGCTACACCTTC
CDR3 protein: CASSAAGPRGYTF

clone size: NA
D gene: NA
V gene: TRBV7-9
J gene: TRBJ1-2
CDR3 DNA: TGTGCCAGCAGCTTAATCGCAGTGCGGAATGGCTACACCTTC
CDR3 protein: CASSLIAVRNGYTF

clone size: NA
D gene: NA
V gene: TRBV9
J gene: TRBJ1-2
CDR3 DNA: TGTGCCAGCAGCGTAGGGCAGGGAATGGGTAACTATGGCTACACCTTC
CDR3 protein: CASSVGQGMGNYGYTF

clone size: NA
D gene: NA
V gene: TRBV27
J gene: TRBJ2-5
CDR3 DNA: TGTGCCAGCAGTTCCCGAGCTTGGGAGACCCAGTACTTC
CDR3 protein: CASSSRAWETQYF

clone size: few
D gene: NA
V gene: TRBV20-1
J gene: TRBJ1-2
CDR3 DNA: TGCAGTGCTAGAGAGTCCGGACGAGGGGACTATGGCTACACCTTC
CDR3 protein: CSARESGRGDYGYTF

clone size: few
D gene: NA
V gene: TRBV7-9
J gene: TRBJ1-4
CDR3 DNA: TGTGCCAGCAGCCCCCTTCATACAAAAGAAAAACTGTTTTTT
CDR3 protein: CASSPLHTKEKLFF

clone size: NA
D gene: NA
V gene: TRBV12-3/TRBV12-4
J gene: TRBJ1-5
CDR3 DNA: TGTGCCAGCAGTTTTAGTCCTTATAGCAATCAGCCCCAGCATTTT
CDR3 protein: CASSFSPYSNQPQHF

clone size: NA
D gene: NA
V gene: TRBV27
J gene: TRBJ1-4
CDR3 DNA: TGTGCCAGCAGGGTGGGAGGGACTAATGAAAAACTGTTTTTT
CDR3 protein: CASRVGGTNEKLFF

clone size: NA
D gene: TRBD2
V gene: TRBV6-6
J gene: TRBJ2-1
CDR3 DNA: TGTGCCAGCAGGGACTTTAGCGGGGGGCGGGATGAGCAGTTCTTC
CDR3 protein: CASRDFSGGRDEQFF

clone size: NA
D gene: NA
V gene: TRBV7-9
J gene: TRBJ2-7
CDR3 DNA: TGTGCCAGCAGCCCGACGGATTCTAAGTACGAGCAGTACTTC
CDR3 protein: CASSPTDSKYEQYF

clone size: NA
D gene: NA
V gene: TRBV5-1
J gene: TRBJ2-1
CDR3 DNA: TGCGCCAGCAGCTTAGTCGTGGAAAATGAGCAGTTCTTC
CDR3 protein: CASSLVVENEQFF

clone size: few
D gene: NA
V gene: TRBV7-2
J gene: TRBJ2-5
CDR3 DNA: TGTGCCAGCAGAAGGTCCCCCCAGGCACAAGAGACCCAGTACTTC
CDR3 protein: CASRRSPQAQETQYF

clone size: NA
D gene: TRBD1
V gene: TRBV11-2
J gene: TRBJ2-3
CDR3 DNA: TGTGCAACTATAAGGGGACAGGGGTTCACAGATACGCAGTATTTT
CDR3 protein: CATIRGQGFTDTQYF

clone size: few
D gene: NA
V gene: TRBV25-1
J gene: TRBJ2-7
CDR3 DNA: TGTGCCACCTCGCGAGGACAGAGTGGGAATTACGAGCAGTACTTC
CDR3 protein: CATSRGQSGNYEQYF